Listed here are 11 T cell receptor beta chains from one sample, sequenced in a study of human T cells and chemical hapten exposure. In TCRdb, the RACE reads were re-called with MiXCR into one record per CDR3 protein. Counted here are roughly 200,000 distinct CDR3 sequences, 20% to 25% occurring once; the ten biggest clones make up approximately 6.4%. The sample's time point: patch test 1, 2 weeks after DPC sensitization. The treatment is: therapeutic diphenylcyclopropenone sensitization with weekly scalp DPC. The starting material was whole blood, obtained in connection with sensitization to the hapten diphenylcyclopropenone (DPC). Receptors were obtained from a woman aged 45-59 years with alopecia areata. Some clones in this sample may be carry-over from other donors' samples.

This clonotype was recorded at least ten times. The chain combines TRBV12-3 or TRBV12-4 with TRBJ2-1; D is tentatively TRBD1 or TRBD2 (5 bases each). This CDR3 region has 15 residues. V was cut by 5 bases and J by 3 bases, with 14 bases left in between. For the CDR3, the DNA is TGTGCCAGCAGTCCCGGACTCCAGGGCTACAATGAGCAGTTCTTC. Its protein is CASSPGLQGYNEQFF.

The genes are TRBV24-1 and TRBJ2-1; 9 bases map to TRBD2. Looked up from germline, CDR1 is KGHDR and CDR2 is SFDVKD. J was trimmed by 8 bases and V by 1 base; bases with no gene match: 11. The CDR3 is 17 residues long. The CDR3 reads CATSDFLSGRSGDEQFF. The CDR3 bases are TGTGCCACCAGTGATTTTTTAAGCGGGAGGTCTGGCGATGAGCAGTTCTTC.

The rearrangement joins TRBV7-8 to TRBJ2-4, with 7 bases that match TRBD1. The CDR3 has 14 amino acids. V lost 2 bases to trimming and J lost 6 bases; unmatched junction nucleotides: 4. CDR1 is SGHVS, CDR2 FQNEAQ, per germline. This CDR3 is CASSLRGQPNIQYF. The CDR3 nucleotides read TGTGCCAGCAGCTTAAGGGGACAGCCAAACATTCAGTACTTC.

The table lists this clonotype with a few counts. The chain has TRBV4-1 and TRBJ2-5; a weak D match, TRBD2 (5 bases). The length of the CDR3 is 14 residues. Trimming left V 1 base short and J 4 bases short, with 10 bases between. Germline V gives CDR1 MGHRA, CDR2 YSYEKL. CDR3 coding DNA: TGCGCCAGCAGCCAAGTACTAGTGCTAGAGACCCAGTACTTC. Translated: CASSQVLVLETQYF.

This clonotype was recorded a few times. The chain uses TRBV20-1 and TRBJ2-2; TRBD2 matches at 11 bases. Per the germline V gene, CDR1 is DFQATT and CDR2 is SNEGSKA (reference sequence). Trimming took 3 bases from V and 4 from J; bases not matched to a gene: 1. The CDR3 length is 14 residues. The CDR3 here is CSASSGRGTGELFF. CDR3 nucleotide sequence: TGCAGTGCTAGTAGCGGGAGGGGCACCGGGGAGCTGTTTTTT.

In DNA, the CDR3 is TGTGCCAGCAGGGGGACAGGAGATCAGCCCCAGCATTTT. Residues: CASRGTGDQPQHF. This chain links TRBV6-1 with TRBJ1-5; 8 bases line up with TRBD1. V lost 6 bases to trimming and J lost 5 bases; unmatched junction nucleotides: 3. Germline CDR1 and CDR2: MNHNS and SASEGT. CDR3 size: 13 residues.

The chain has TRBV4-1 and TRBJ1-2, with 9 bases identical to TRBD1. The CDR3 contains 16 residues. Germline V gene sequence: CDR1 MGHRA, CDR2 YSYEKL. J gave up 6 bases and V 5 bases, and 13 bases lay outside the gene matches. The CDR3 sequence: CASSSRQGVKENGYTF. The DNA for the CDR3 is TGCGCCAGCAGCTCCCGACAGGGGGTAAAGGAGAATGGCTACACCTTC.

This clonotype was observed a handful of times. CDR3 in amino acids: CASSPSWTGEEETQYF. The CDR3 DNA reads as TGTGCCAGCAGCCCCTCATGGACAGGGGAAGAAGAGACCCAGTACTTC. This rearrangement joins TRBV11-2 to TRBJ2-5; 9 nucleotides align to TRBD1. CDR1 and CDR2 from the germline V gene are SGHAT and FQNNGV. V shed 5 bases and J 3 bases; nucleotides not matched to a gene: 10. The CDR3 runs to 16 residues.

The chain has TRBV20-1 and TRBJ2-7, with D tentatively TRBD2 (6 bases). V lost 6 bases, J lost 0 bases, and 12 bases lay in between. This CDR3 region has 13 residues. Germline V gene sequence: CDR1 DFQATT, CDR2 SNEGSKA (reference sequence). DNA of the CDR3: TGCAGTGCCGAAAATAGCGGCTCCTACGAGCAGTACTTC. Protein product: CSAENSGSYEQYF.

The chain recombines TRBV27 with TRBJ2-1; D is unclear. The germline V gene has CDR1 MNHEY and CDR2 SMNVEV (reference sequence). The CDR3 is 11 amino acids. V was cut by 4 bases and J by 9 bases, with 7 bases left in between. The CDR3 loop reads CASSSLGEQFF. As DNA, the CDR3 is TGTGCCAGCAGTTCCTTAGGTGAGCAGTTCTTC.

J is TRBJ2-7 and V is TRBV7-2, with TRBD1 matching 7 bases. Per the germline V gene, CDR1 is SGHTA and CDR2 is FQGNSA. The V and J ends lost 1 base and 3 bases, in that order; junction bases with no gene match: 6. CDR3 length: 15 amino acids. The CDR3 sequence is CASSLDGTEDYEQYF. The CDR3 nucleotides read TGTGCCAGCAGCTTAGATGGGACAGAGGACTACGAGCAGTACTTC.